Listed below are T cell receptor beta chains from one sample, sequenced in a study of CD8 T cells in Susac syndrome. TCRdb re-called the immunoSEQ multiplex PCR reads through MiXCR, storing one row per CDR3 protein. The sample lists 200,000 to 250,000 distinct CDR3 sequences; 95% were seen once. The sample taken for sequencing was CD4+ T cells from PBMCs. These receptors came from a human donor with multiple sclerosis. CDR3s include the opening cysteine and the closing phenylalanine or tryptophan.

CASSRLRTKYF TRBV3-1
CASSGGVETQYF TRBV7-9
CASSLADSGNTIYF TRBV11-2
CASSPPLAGGKQGYTF TRBV23-1
CSVGLTSRGEQFF TRBV29-1
CASRRAGANTEAFF TRBV14
CASSYREGGPYGYTF TRBV7-2
CASAQADIQYF TRBV5-1
CASSQLGARGEKLFF TRBV4-1
CASRSTAYGYTF TRBV6-5
CAWIGDKYRGANVLTF TRBV30
CASSQRSSGANVLTF TRBV4-1
CASSFRTGAFNEQYF TRBV12-3/TRBV12-4
CASSYFDVPGELFF TRBV6-2/TRBV6-3
CASTREGTEAFF TRBV2
CARCRGKSKNIQYF TRBV6-6